The clone carrying this TCR beta chain was counted many times. Its cognate antigen is unknown. These data originate in a study of human T cells and chemical hapten exposure. Looking at the study overall: Small discrepancies in pooled library volume mainly accounted for the varying TCR yields per sample. Points from the study as a whole: DPC sensitization left the count of TCRs above 1 in 1000 unchanged.

Unique molecular identifiers were attached to individual cDNA molecules within the library. Per the authors' pipeline: From about 22,000 to 700,000 TCRs were found per sample, with a median of 95,638. From the RACE reads, TCRdb called clonotypes with MiXCR, one entry per CDR3 protein. TCRdb's processing, not the study's, gives the V and J calls here. The sample carries 55,000 to 75,000 distinct CDR3 sequences, about 6.5% recorded once. Germline V CDR1 and CDR2: MGHRA, YSYEKL. V lost 6 bases to trimming and J lost 1 base; unmatched junction nucleotides: 6. The CDR3 totals 15 residues. As for time point: healthy volunteer bleed at 6 weeks. It was unfractionated whole blood from which total RNA was extracted.

The clonotype originates from a female donor in good health. Some clones in this sample may be carry-over from other donors' samples. The chain uses TRBV4-1 and TRBJ2-7; 10 bases agree with TRBD2. Sequences were obtained from whole blood. The CDR3, as DNA: TGCGCCAGCAGTCCTCTAGCGGGAGTATCCTACGAGCAGTACTTC. As protein: CASSPLAGVSYEQYF.